The source of this TCR beta chain is a study of OX40 agonist ivuxolimab in advanced cancers. Whole-study findings and limits: In the 0.1-3.0 mg/kg groups, partial responders showed among the lowest expansion. Clones of CD4+ and CD8+ blood T cells grew by week 6 at doses of 0.1 to 3.0 mg/kg. Averaged across samples, CD8+ T cells carried more expanded clones than CD4+ did.

V lost 7 bases, J lost 5 bases, and 15 bases stayed unmatched. This CDR3 region has 16 residues. Germline V CDR1 and CDR2: SEHNR, FQNEAQ (reference sequence). Some clones are missing from TCRdb's copy, which holds only in-frame ones; the method was immunoSEQ multiplex PCR. This sample has 13,000 to 15,000 clones, with around 80% found just once. About this clone itself: Its antigen is unidentified.

V gene TRBV7-9 combines with J gene TRBJ2-3; the match to TRBD1 covers 7 bases. The source was CD4+ or CD8+ T cells sorted from blood, collected in a trial of the OX40 agonist ivuxolimab. This receptor was taken from an adult with an advanced solid tumor such as melanoma, head and neck, liver or kidney cancer. The CDR3 loop is CASNTYRDSSRDTQYF. The CDR3 nucleotides read TGTGCCAGCAACACCTACCGGGACAGCTCCAGAGATACGCAGTATTTT.